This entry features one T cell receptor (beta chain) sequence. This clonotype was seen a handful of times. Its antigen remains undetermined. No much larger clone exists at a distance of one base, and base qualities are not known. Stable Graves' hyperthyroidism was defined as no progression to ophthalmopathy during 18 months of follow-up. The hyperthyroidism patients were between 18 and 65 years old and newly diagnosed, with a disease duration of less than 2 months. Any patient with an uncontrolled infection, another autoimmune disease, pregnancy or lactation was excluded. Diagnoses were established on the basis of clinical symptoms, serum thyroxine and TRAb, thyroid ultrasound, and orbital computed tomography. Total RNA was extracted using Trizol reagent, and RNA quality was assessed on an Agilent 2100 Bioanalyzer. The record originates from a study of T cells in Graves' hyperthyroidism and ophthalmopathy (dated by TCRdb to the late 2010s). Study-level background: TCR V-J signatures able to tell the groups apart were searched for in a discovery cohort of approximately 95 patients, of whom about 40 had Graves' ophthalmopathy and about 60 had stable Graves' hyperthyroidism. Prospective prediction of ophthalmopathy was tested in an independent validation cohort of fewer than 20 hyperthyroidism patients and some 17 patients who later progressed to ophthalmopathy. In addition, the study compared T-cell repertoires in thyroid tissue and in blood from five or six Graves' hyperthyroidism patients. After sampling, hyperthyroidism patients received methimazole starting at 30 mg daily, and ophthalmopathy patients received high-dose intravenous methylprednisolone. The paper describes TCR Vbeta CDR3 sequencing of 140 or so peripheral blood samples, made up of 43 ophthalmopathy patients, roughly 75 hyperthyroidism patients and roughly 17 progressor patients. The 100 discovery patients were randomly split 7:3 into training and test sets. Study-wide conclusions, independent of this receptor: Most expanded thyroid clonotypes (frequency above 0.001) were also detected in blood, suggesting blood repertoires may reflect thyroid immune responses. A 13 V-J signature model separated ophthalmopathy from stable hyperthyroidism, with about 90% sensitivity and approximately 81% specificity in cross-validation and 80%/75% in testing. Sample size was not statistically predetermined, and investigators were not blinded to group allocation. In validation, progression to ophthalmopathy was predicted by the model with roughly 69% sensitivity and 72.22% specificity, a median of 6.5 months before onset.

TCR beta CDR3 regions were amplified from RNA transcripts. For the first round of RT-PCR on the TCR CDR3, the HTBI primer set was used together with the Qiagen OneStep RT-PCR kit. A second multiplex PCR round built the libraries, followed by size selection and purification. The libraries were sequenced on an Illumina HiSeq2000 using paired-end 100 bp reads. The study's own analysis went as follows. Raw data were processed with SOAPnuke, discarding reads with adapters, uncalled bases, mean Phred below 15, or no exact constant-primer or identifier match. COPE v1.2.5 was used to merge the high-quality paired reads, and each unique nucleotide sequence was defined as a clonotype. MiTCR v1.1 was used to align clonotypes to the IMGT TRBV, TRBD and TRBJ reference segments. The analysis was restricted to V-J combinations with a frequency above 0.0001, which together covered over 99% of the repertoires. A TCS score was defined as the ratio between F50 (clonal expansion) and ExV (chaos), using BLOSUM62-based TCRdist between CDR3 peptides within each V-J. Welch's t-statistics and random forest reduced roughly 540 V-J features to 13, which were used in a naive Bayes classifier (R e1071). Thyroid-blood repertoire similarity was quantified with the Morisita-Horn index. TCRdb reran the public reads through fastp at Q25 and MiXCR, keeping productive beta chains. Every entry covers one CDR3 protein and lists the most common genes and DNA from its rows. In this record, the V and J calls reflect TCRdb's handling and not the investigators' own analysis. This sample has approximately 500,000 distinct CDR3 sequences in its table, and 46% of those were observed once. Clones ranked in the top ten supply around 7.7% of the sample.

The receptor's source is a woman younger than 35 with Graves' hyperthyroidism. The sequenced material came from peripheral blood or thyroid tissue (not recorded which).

The nucleotides read TGTGCCAGCAGCCGAAGGACTAGCCATGAGCAGTTCTTC. This gives the protein CASSRRTSHEQFF. The rearranged chain carries TRBV7-2 and TRBJ2-1, and TRBD2 matches 8 of the central bases. Germline trimming amounts to 5 bases on V and 8 bases on J, with 5 as the count of junction bases outside the gene matches. The CDR3 contains 13 residues, cysteine and phenylalanine counted. This entry keeps only the CDR3 DNA: 39 bases, framed from base 1. CDR1 and CDR2, looked up from the germline V gene, are SGHTA and FQGNSA.